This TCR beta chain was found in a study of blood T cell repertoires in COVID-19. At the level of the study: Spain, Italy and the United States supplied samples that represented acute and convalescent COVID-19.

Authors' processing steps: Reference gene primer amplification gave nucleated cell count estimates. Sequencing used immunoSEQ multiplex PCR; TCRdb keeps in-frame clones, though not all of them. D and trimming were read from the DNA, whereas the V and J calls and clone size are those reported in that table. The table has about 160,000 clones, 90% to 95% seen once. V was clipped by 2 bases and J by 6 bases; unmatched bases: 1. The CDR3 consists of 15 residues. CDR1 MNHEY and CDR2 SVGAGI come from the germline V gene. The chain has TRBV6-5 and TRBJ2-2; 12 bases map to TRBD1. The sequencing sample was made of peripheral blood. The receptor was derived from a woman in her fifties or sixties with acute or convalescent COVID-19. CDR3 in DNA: TGTGCCAGCAGTTACGGGACAGGGGGCTCCGGGGAGCTGTTTTTT. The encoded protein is CASSYGTGGSGELFF.